The 29 T cell receptor beta chains below all came from one sample that was sequenced in a study of blood T cells in healthy people across ages. For the second PCR, which ran for about 6 to 12 cycles, a sample-barcoded 5' primer and a J-beta primer mix were used. One entry per CDR3 protein results from TCRdb running MiXCR on the 5' RACE reads. This sample yields some 1,500,000 distinct CDR3 sequences, of which 35% to 45% are seen a single time; about 4.1% belongs to the top ten. Sequencing was performed on blood. The receptors were sampled from a woman aged 18-29 years in good health.

This clonotype was found a few times. The gene calls are TRBV6-2 or TRBV6-3 and TRBJ2-7, with TRBD1 identical over 8 bases. There are 14 residues in the CDR3. The J segment lost 2 bases and the V segment lost 2 bases, leaving 2 bases of the junction unmatched. The germline V gene encodes CDR1 MNHEY and CDR2 SVGEGT. The CDR3 region has the DNA TGTGCCAGCAGTTACGACAGGGGTCCCTACGAGCAGTACTTC. It is translated as CASSYDRGPYEQYF.

About this clonotype itself: The junction does not match germline at one end; this may be a read error. The chain combines TRBV24-1 with TRBJ2-1; 9 bases agree with TRBD1. This CDR3 is built from 14 residues. The germline gives CDR1 KGHDR, CDR2 SFDVKD. The CDR3 DNA reads as TGCGCCACTAGGGACAGGGAACCCTACAATGAGCAGTTCTTC. Protein sequence: CATRDREPYNEQFF.

This clonotype was found a few times. This chain connects TRBV15 to TRBJ2-5; TRBD1 might be the D (6 bases). CDR1 is LNHNV, CDR2 YYDKDF, per germline (reference sequence). Trimming stripped 5 bases from V and 11 bases from J, with 24 bases between. The CDR3 runs to 15 residues. The CDR3 loop reads CATSVYLGGYNEQYF. The CDR3, as DNA: TGTGCCACCAGCGTTTACCTTGGGGGCTACAATGAGCAGTACTTC.

The sample holds a few counts of this clonotype. The rearrangement links TRBV7-2 to TRBJ2-4; D ambiguous. Trimming pared 0 bases from V and 6 bases from J, leaving 15 bases between. There are 16 residues in the CDR3. Germline CDR1 reads SGHTA; CDR2 reads FQGNSA. The chain's CDR3 is CASSLAGNLPGNIQYF. For the CDR3, the DNA is TGTGCCAGCAGCTTAGCGGGAAACCTTCCAGGAAACATTCAGTACTTC.

The chain links TRBV12-3 or TRBV12-4 to TRBJ1-5; no clear D gene. This CDR3 is 15 amino acids long. The V end lost 1 base, the J end lost 5 bases, and 12 bases lay between the germline ends. CDR3 nucleotide sequence: TGTGCCAGCAGTTTAGGTGCCTCAAATCATCAGCCCCAGCATTTT. Translation: CASSLGASNHQPQHF.

At least ten counts were recorded for this clonotype. CDR3 sequence reads: CSAISSQGTDTQYF. The CDR3 nucleotides read TGCAGTGCTATTTCCTCCCAGGGGACAGATACGCAGTATTTT. The V call is TRBV20-1, the J call TRBJ2-3, with D possibly being TRBD1 (6 bases). The CDR3 runs to 14 residues. The V end lost 4 bases, the J end lost 3 bases, and 14 bases lay between the germline ends. Per germline, CDR1 DFQATT and CDR2 SNEGSKA (reference sequence).

V usage is TRBV4-3 and J usage is TRBJ1-2; a possible D gene is TRBD1 (6 bases). V was clipped by 1 base and J by 4 bases, with 13 bases between them. The CDR3 sequence is 15 residues long. Germline CDR1 LGHNA, CDR2 YSLEER. The CDR3 reads CASSQGTGSGYGYTF. The CDR3, as DNA: TGCGCCAGCAGCCAAGGAACAGGGAGCGGCTATGGCTACACCTTC.

V and J are TRBV11-2 and TRBJ2-3; perhaps D is TRBD1 or TRBD2 (5 bases each). Looked up from germline, CDR1 is SGHAT and CDR2 is FQNNGV. With 7 bases removed from V and 3 bases from J, the gap between germline ends came to 17 bases. CDR3 size: 15 residues. The CDR3 loop reads CASTLIGARTDTQYF. DNA of the CDR3: TGTGCCAGCACCCTTATCGGGGCCCGGACAGATACGCAGTATTTT.

The chain uses TRBV20-1 and TRBJ1-1; D call uncertain. Between the trimmed V and J ends, which lost 0 bases and 5 bases, there was a span of 10 bases. This CDR3 region has 13 residues. The germline CDR1 and CDR2 sequences are DFQATT and SNEGSKA (reference sequence). CDR3 sequence (DNA): TGCAGTGCTAGAGAGGACCGGAGGACTGAAGCTTTCTTT. Translation: CSAREDRRTEAFF.

The chain couples TRBV9 to TRBJ2-3; D possibly uses TRBD1 or TRBD2 (5 bases each). Trimming cost V 1 base and J 5 bases, with 23 bases left between them. CDR3 length: 18 amino acids. Looked up from germline, CDR1 is SGDLS and CDR2 is YYNGEE. DNA of the CDR3: TGTGCCAGCAGCGTAAGCCCCCTAGCTGCCCGGGACGGAGATACGCAGTATTTT. Protein sequence: CASSVSPLAARDGDTQYF.

V is TRBV4-3 and J is TRBJ1-5; D ambiguous. The CDR3 extends over 15 amino acids. Germline V CDR1 and CDR2: LGHNA, YSLEER. The V gene lost 8 bases and the J gene lost 2 bases, with 16 bases spanning the gap. The DNA for the CDR3 is TGCGCCAGCGGCCCGGGCCCCGGTGGCAATCAGCCCCAGCATTTT. As protein: CASGPGPGGNQPQHF.

The J gene is TRBJ2-4, the V gene TRBV11-3; 7 nucleotides line up with TRBD1. The CDR3 contains 17 residues. J was trimmed by 0 bases and V by 6 bases; bases with no gene match: 11. Per the germline V gene, CDR1 is SGHNT and CDR2 is YENEEA. The CDR3 reads CASRDRTGDLAKNIQYF. In DNA form, the CDR3 reads TGTGCCAGCAGAGACCGAACAGGGGATTTAGCCAAAAACATTCAGTACTTC.

This chain links TRBV25-1 with TRBJ1-1; possibly TRBD1 for D (5 bases). Germline values: CDR1 MGHDK, CDR2 SYGVNS. This CDR3 region has 15 residues. V was pared by 3 bases and J by 3 bases, with 14 bases between. CDR3 nucleotide sequence: TGTGCCAGCAGTGAGGGTAACAGGAGAGACACTGAAGCTTTCTTT. This translates into CASSEGNRRDTEAFF.

This clonotype was counted only a few times. The genes are TRBV4-3 and TRBJ1-1, with a possible D match to TRBD1 (5 bases). Trimming cost V 0 bases and J 7 bases, with 18 bases left between them. Germline V CDR1 and CDR2: LGHNA, YSLEER. CDR3 length equals 16 residues. CDR3 DNA sequence: TGCGCCAGCAGCCAAGATCGTCTTGGGGGAGAGGATGAAGCTTTCTTT. Its translation: CASSQDRLGGEDEAFF.

As concerns this clonotype: The junction departs from the called germline gene at one end, perhaps through a read error. This chain links TRBV14 with TRBJ2-4; 9 bases are shared with TRBD2. The J call may be in error: the DNA end matches TRBJ2-7 better. This CDR3 has 16 residues. Per germline, CDR1 SGHDN and CDR2 FVKESK. The CDR3: CVSSQDSLAGIYEQYF. The CDR3 region has the DNA TGTGTCAGCAGCCAAGATTCCCTAGCGGGAATCTACGAGCAGTACTTC.

The gene calls are TRBV5-1 and TRBJ2-7; D is undetermined. V lost 0 bases and J lost 4, with 14 bases in between. The CDR3 spans 15 residues. Germline assignment: CDR1 SGHRS and CDR2 YFSETQ. The DNA of the CDR3 is TGCGCCAGCAGCTTGGCCGGCCTAGAGTATTACGAGCAGTACTTC. Its translation is CASSLAGLEYYEQYF.

The CDR3 loop reads CASSVGVFRDEQFF. CDR3 nucleotides: TGTGCCAGCAGCGTGGGGGTATTCCGGGATGAGCAGTTCTTC. The V call is TRBV9, the J call TRBJ2-1; possibly TRBD1 or TRBD2 for D (5 bases each). This CDR3 spans 14 amino acids. V lost 2 bases, J lost 8 bases, and 14 bases lay in between. CDR1 is SGDLS, CDR2 YYNGEE, per germline.

The gene calls are TRBV6-5 and TRBJ2-5, with D possibly called TRBD1 or TRBD2 (5 bases each). This CDR3 has 13 amino acids. The germline V gene has CDR1 MNHEY and CDR2 SVGAGI. The ends were cut back, 1 base at V and 13 bases at J, with 16 bases in the middle. The CDR3: CASSYYTGTNLYF. CDR3 bases: TGTGCCAGCAGTTACTACACCGGGACCAACTTGTACTTC.

The chain combines TRBV29-1 with TRBJ1-2; D may be TRBD1 (5 bases). CDR3 size: 12 residues. The germline V gene has CDR1 SQVTM and CDR2 ANQGSEA. Between the trimmed V and J ends, which lost 3 bases and 6 bases, there was a span of 11 bases. Written as DNA, the CDR3 is TGCAGCGTTGACGCCCGGGGCAATGGCTACACCTTC. Amino acid sequence: CSVDARGNGYTF.

V and J are TRBV5-1 and TRBJ1-2, with TRBD1 matching over 11 bases. There are 17 residues in the CDR3. Germline CDR1 is SGHRS and CDR2 is YFSETQ. Germline trimming cut 4 bases from V and 1 base from J; bases unmatched to any gene: 9. DNA of the CDR3: TGCGCCAGCAGCGGGACAGGGGGTACGAATGTTAACTATGGCTACACCTTC. Protein product: CASSGTGGTNVNYGYTF.

The rearrangement uses TRBV7-2 and TRBJ2-7; D gene uncertain. V lost 1 base and J 3 bases, leaving 10 bases between the germline ends. Germline CDR1 is SGHTA and CDR2 is FQGNSA. The CDR3 covers 14 residues. The DNA for the CDR3 is TGTGCCAGCAGCTTAGGTGAGGTAGACTACGAGCAGTACTTC. It encodes CASSLGEVDYEQYF.

A few counts support this clonotype. The chain couples TRBV29-1 to TRBJ2-5; D not resolved. Germline V lookup: CDR1 SQVTM, CDR2 ANQGSEA. This CDR3 region has 15 residues. The V and J ends lost 4 bases and 11 bases respectively, with 26 bases between them. The CDR3, as DNA: TGCAGCGTTGTTCTAAGTCTCCAAGCTAACAATGAGCAGTACTTC. Translating gives CSVVLSLQANNEQYF.

This clonotype was seen a single time. The germline gene is not matched at one end of the junction; a read error may be the cause. V and J are TRBV6-2 or TRBV6-3 and TRBJ2-3; TRBD1 is a possible D gene (5 bases). In germline, CDR1 is MNHEY, CDR2 SVGEGT. This CDR3 has 12 amino acids. CDR3 bases: TGTGCCGGCAGTTCCAGGGCAGGTACGCAGTATTTT. This gives the protein CAGSSRAGTQYF.

There are many counts of this clonotype. At one of its ends the junction is not consistent with the germline gene, which may arise from a read error. This rearrangement joins TRBV7-2 to TRBJ2-2; 10 bases agree with TRBD2. Germline V gene lookup returns CDR1 SGHTA and CDR2 FQGNSA. The CDR3 has 16 amino acids. This CDR3 reads CASSLGLAVNTGELFF. Here the CDR3 DNA reads TGTGCCAGCAGTTTAGGACTAGCGGTTAACACCGGGGAGCTGTTTTTT. The variable domain in full, completed from reference TRBV7-2 and TRBJ2-2, reads GAGVSQSPSNKVTEKGKDVELRCDPISGHTALYWYRQSLGQGLEFLIYFQGNSAPDKSGLPSDRFSAERTGGSVSTLTIQRTQQEDSAVYLCASSLGLAVNTGELFFGEGSRLTVL.

The chain is built from TRBV12-3 or TRBV12-4 and TRBJ2-5, with unresolved D. This CDR3 spans 19 amino acids. With 3 bases removed from V and 11 bases from J, the gap between germline ends came to 34 bases. CDR3 residues: CASSFPKYSHNHPYNEQYF. The CDR3 region has the DNA TGTGCCAGCAGTTTCCCTAAATACTCTCATAACCACCCTTACAATGAGCAGTACTTC.

The V call is TRBV28, the J call TRBJ2-1, with TRBD2 identical over 7 bases. This CDR3 contains 16 residues. Losses at the gene ends were 6 bases for V and 1 base for J; bases not matched to a gene: 9. Germline-derived CDR1 and CDR2 are MDHEN and SYDVKM. The CDR3: CASRPLGRASYNEQFF. The CDR3 nucleotides are TGTGCCAGCAGGCCTTTGGGGAGGGCGTCCTACAATGAGCAGTTCTTC. Together with reference TRBV28 and TRBJ2-1, the CDR3 gives the full variable domain: DVKVTQSSRYLVKRTGEKVFLECVQDMDHENMFWYRQDPGLGLRLIYFSYDVKMKEKGDIPEGYSVSREKKERFSLILESASTNQTSMYLCASRPLGRASYNEQFFGPGTRLTVL.

In this sample, this clonotype turned up a few times. The rearrangement links TRBV12-3 or TRBV12-4 to TRBJ2-3; no clear D gene. V lost 5 bases and J lost 5, with 11 bases in between. The CDR3 is 13 residues long. CDR3 sequence: CASSKELIDTQYF. The CDR3, as DNA: TGTGCCAGCAGTAAAGAACTTATAGATACGCAGTATTTT.

This sequence joins TRBV28 and TRBJ2-1; the match to TRBD2 covers 9 bases. The CDR3 consists of 16 residues. In germline, CDR1 is MDHEN, CDR2 SYDVKM. V shed 5 bases and J 7 bases; nucleotides not matched to a gene: 12. The CDR3 is CASSNPGLASPNEQFF. The CDR3 coding sequence is TGTGCCAGCAGTAACCCGGGACTAGCTTCCCCAAATGAGCAGTTCTTC.

The chain carries TRBV7-2 and TRBJ2-5; no firm D call. Germline loops: CDR1 SGHTA, CDR2 FQGNSA. The V and J ends lost 1 base and 4 bases respectively, with 10 bases between them. CDR3 length: 14 residues. CDR3 region: CASSLVEFGETQYF. CDR3 nucleotides: TGTGCCAGCAGCTTAGTTGAGTTCGGAGAGACCCAGTACTTC.